A selection of T cell receptor beta chains follows, all from one sample in a study of control samples from healthy donors and cancer patients. Clones were sequenced by immunoSEQ multiplex PCR, and TCRdb holds only the in-frame ones, with some missing. The table has just over 150,000 clones, 90% to 95% seen once; the top ten hold about 8.5%. The sample comprised blood. These receptors originate from a woman aged 35 to 49 in good health. Both conserved end residues are part of each CDR3. D genes are given only for firm matches. Where a row states a size, it is once, few, many or the class of an expanded clone; other rows omit it.

clone_size,v_call,j_call,d_call,cdr3_aa,cdr3_nt
.,TRBV12-5,TRBJ2-1,TRBD1,CASGSGQTYNEQFF,TGTGCTAGTGGTTCGGGACAGACTTACAATGAGCAGTTCTTC
.,TRBV5-1,TRBJ1-1,TRBD1,CASSGTVNTEAFF,TGCGCCAGCAGCGGGACAGTGAACACTGAAGCTTTCTTT
once,TRBV6-5,TRBJ1-5,.,CASSSQGGQPQHF,TGTGCCAGCAGCTCCCAGGGAGGTCAGCCCCAGCATTTT
.,TRBV7-6,TRBJ1-2,.,CASSPNPRTNGYTF,TGTGCCAGCAGCCCCAACCCCCGGACAAATGGCTACACCTTC
.,TRBV19,TRBJ2-3,.,CASSIGFPDTQYF,TGTGCCAGTAGTATAGGGTTCCCAGATACGCAGTATTTT
.,TRBV9,TRBJ2-5,.,CASSKYQAQETQYF,TGTGCCAGCAGCAAATACCAGGCCCAAGAGACCCAGTACTTC
once,TRBV7-2,TRBJ1-1,.,CASSSGSRNTEAFF,TGTGCCAGCAGCTCAGGGAGCCGAAACACTGAAGCTTTCTTT
.,TRBV11-2,TRBJ1-5,TRBD1,CASSKQGGNQPQHF,TGTGCCAGCAGCAAACAGGGGGGGAATCAGCCCCAGCATTTT
.,TRBV3-1/TRBV3-2,TRBJ1-1,.,CASSQGSTEAFF,TGTGCCAGCAGCCAGGGGAGTACTGAAGCTTTCTTT
.,TRBV10-3,TRBJ1-4,.,CAISDYTGTNEKLFF,TGTGCCATCAGTGATTACACCGGGACAAATGAAAAACTGTTTTTT
once,TRBV7-2,TRBJ2-4,.,CASTGPGKKNIQYF,TGTGCCAGCACGGGTCCGGGAAAAAAAAACATTCAGTACTTC
once,TRBV12-5,TRBJ2-7,TRBD1,CASGYRDRVHEQYF,TGTGCTAGTGGTTACCGGGACAGGGTTCATGAGCAGTACTTC
.,TRBV27,TRBJ1-5,.,CASSPPGDARPQHF,TGTGCCAGCAGTCCTCCGGGGGATGCTCGGCCCCAGCATTTT
.,TRBV11-2,TRBJ2-7,.,CASSEPNDHEQYF,TGTGCCAGCAGCGAACCGAACGACCACGAGCAGTACTTC
.,TRBV19,TRBJ1-5,.,CASSFISVGQPQHF,TGTGCCAGTAGTTTTATCTCGGTGGGGCAGCCCCAGCATTTT
.,TRBV2,TRBJ2-7,TRBD1,CASSGQGGEQYF,TGTGCCAGCAGTGGACAGGGTGGCGAGCAGTACTTC
.,TRBV7-2,TRBJ1-2,.,CASSLSPGGGNGYTF,TGTGCCAGCAGCTTAAGTCCCGGGGGCGGGAATGGCTACACCTTC
.,TRBV7-2,TRBJ1-3,.,CASSLAGSGNTIYF,TGTGCCAGCAGCTTAGCTGGATCTGGAAACACCATATATTTT
few,TRBV3-1/TRBV3-2,TRBJ1-6,.,CASSLVQPGSSYNSPLHF,TGTGCCAGCAGCCTCGTTCAGCCGGGGAGCTCCTATAATTCACCCCTCCACTTT
few,TRBV2,TRBJ1-1,.,CASRARQYNTEAFF,TGTGCCAGCAGGGCTAGGCAGTATAACACTGAAGCTTTCTTT
.,TRBV5-6,TRBJ2-1,.,CASSLYRRGVAYNEQFF,TGTGCCAGCAGCTTGTATCGTCGCGGGGTTGCCTACAATGAGCAGTTCTTC
.,TRBV9,TRBJ1-2,.,CASSVGIYGYTF,TGTGCCAGCAGCGTAGGCATTTATGGCTACACCTTC
.,TRBV18,TRBJ2-1,.,CASSPHSEQFF,TGTGCCAGCTCACCACACAGTGAACAGTTCTTC
.,TRBV20-1,TRBJ2-3,TRBD2,CSASWSGAFADTQYF,TGCAGTGCTAGTTGGAGCGGGGCGTTTGCAGATACGCAGTATTTT
.,TRBV5-4,TRBJ2-3,.,CASSPNLGGGTDTQYF,TGTGCCAGCAGCCCGAACTTGGGGGGCGGCACAGATACGCAGTATTTT
.,TRBV19,TRBJ1-1,TRBD1,CASSSRRDSLMNTEAFF,TGTGCCAGTAGTTCCCGCCGGGACAGCTTAATGAACACTGAAGCTTTCTTT
few,TRBV5-8,TRBJ1-1,TRBD1,CASSLGWSGGDTEAFF,TGTGCCAGCAGCTTGGGTTGGTCAGGGGGGGACACTGAAGCTTTCTTT
.,TRBV9,TRBJ2-5,.,CASSASDQRTQYF,TGTGCCAGCAGCGCTTCGGACCAGAGGACCCAGTACTTC
.,TRBV4-2,TRBJ1-1,.,CASSQEIYGINTEAFF,TGTGCCAGCAGCCAAGAAATCTATGGTATTAACACTGAAGCTTTCTTT
.,TRBV11-2,TRBJ2-5,TRBD1,CASSPQGTEQETQYF,TGTGCCAGCAGCCCACAAGGGACAGAGCAAGAGACCCAGTACTTC
.,TRBV30,TRBJ1-5,.,CAWRSDGSNQPQHF,TGTGCCTGGAGGTCGGACGGTTCCAATCAGCCCCAGCATTTT
.,TRBV5-5,TRBJ2-5,TRBD2,CASVSGTNQETQYF,TGTGCCAGCGTCTCCGGGACTAACCAAGAGACCCAGTACTTC
.,TRBV4-3,TRBJ1-2,.,CASSQDGAPAGYGYTF,TGCGCCAGCAGCCAAGATGGGGCCCCGGCGGGATATGGCTACACCTTC
.,TRBV2,TRBJ2-7,.,CASSVGDFLHF,TGTGCCAGCAGTGTGGGTGACTTCCTTCACTTC
.,TRBV5-1,TRBJ2-7,TRBD2,CASSYGTSGTYEQYF,TGCGCCAGCAGCTACGGGACTAGCGGTACCTACGAGCAGTACTTC
.,TRBV15,TRBJ1-5,.,CATSSNEGTRSNQPQHF,TGTGCCACCAGCTCAAATGAAGGGACGAGGAGCAATCAGCCCCAGCATTTT
.,TRBV20-1,TRBJ2-1,.,CSAPKFDEQFF,TGCAGTGCTCCCAAATTCGATGAGCAGTTCTTC
.,TRBV5-1,TRBJ2-7,.,CASRETGIFEQYF,TGCGCCAGCAGAGAGACAGGTATTTTCGAGCAGTACTTC
.,TRBV2,TRBJ1-2,TRBD1,CASSDPDGTGSNYGYTF,TGTGCCAGCAGTGACCCTGACGGGACAGGGAGTAACTATGGCTACACCTTC
.,TRBV6-2/TRBV6-3,TRBJ1-1,.,CASSSPMNTEAFF,TGTGCCAGCAGTTCCCCGATGAACACTGAAGCTTTCTTT
.,TRBV7-9,TRBJ2-1,.,CASSLGLYNEQFF,TGTGCCAGCAGCTTAGGGCTTTACAATGAGCAGTTCTTC
.,TRBV3-1/TRBV3-2,TRBJ1-6,.,CASSQGLRQGNSPLHF,TGTGCCAGCAGCCAAGGGTTGCGGCAGGGAAATTCACCCCTCCACTTT
.,TRBV9,TRBJ1-4,.,CASSVGGGVDEKLFF,TGTGCCAGCAGCGTAGGGGGAGGGGTGGATGAAAAACTGTTTTTT
.,TRBV10-3,TRBJ1-5,.,CAIQGGINQPQHF,TGTGCCATCCAAGGGGGAATCAATCAGCCCCAGCATTTT
.,TRBV6-6,TRBJ2-7,TRBD2,CAHGGGYSYEQYF,TGTGCCCACGGCGGGGGGTATTCCTACGAGCAGTACTTC
.,TRBV19,TRBJ2-1,.,CASSMGLIRKQSSYNEQFF,TGTGCCAGTAGTATGGGGTTAATCCGAAAACAGAGCTCCTACAATGAGCAGTTCTTC
.,TRBV7-2,TRBJ1-6,.,CASSPGGAGVNSPLHF,TGTGCCAGCAGCCCTGGAGGGGCAGGCGTTAATTCACCCCTCCACTTT